The TCR beta chain described here comes from a study of cytomegalovirus exposure and HLA in healthy donors. Germline V CDR1 and CDR2: PRHDT, FYEKMQ (reference sequence). Trimming stripped 6 bases from V and 5 bases from J, with 13 bases between. The CDR3 is 13 amino acids. General observations from the study: When presence/absence was analysed, sequencing depth was taken to be roughly uniform across donors.

Of note for this clone: Its target is unknown.

Researchers ran the PCR with 60 Vbeta and 13 Jbeta primers. Method: immunoSEQ multiplex PCR; TCRdb's copy keeps in-frame clones and lacks some. The data show 100,000 or so clones, around 83% seen once. Sequences were obtained from PBMCs. The chain links TRBV13 to TRBJ1-1; possibly TRBD1 for D (5 bases). This TCR derives from a man between 25 and 39 years old in good health and CMV-seronegative. The CDR3 here is CASRGVDRTEAFF. In DNA, the CDR3 is TGTGCCAGCAGAGGGGTTGACCGGACTGAAGCTTTCTTT.